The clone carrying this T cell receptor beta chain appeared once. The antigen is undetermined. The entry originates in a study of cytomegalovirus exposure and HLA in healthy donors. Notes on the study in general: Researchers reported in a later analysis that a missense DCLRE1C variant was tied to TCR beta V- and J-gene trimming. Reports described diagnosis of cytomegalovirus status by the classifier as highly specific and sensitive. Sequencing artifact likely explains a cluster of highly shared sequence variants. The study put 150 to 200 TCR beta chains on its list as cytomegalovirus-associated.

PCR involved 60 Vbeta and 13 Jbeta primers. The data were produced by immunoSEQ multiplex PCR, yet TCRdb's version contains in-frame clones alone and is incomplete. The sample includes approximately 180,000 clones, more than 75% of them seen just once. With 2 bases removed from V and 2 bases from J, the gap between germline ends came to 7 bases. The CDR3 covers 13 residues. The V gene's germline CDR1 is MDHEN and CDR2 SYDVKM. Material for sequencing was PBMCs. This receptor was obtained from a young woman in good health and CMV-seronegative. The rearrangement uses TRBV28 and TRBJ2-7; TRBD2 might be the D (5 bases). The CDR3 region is CASSLGGPYEQYF. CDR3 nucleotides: TGTGCCAGCAGTTTAGGAGGTCCCTACGAGCAGTACTTC.